Here is one T cell receptor beta chain with its context. Its antigen is unidentified. Just one base apart from a much larger clone, this may be a read error. The data are from a study of T cell repertoires in cytomegalovirus infection. Study-wide background: Recently identified HLA-C-restricted and well-studied HLA-B-restricted CMV epitopes were used. Shared public TCR beta signatures pointed to both CMV infection and a matching HLA type. Study-wide points: It was HLA-C-restricted CMV-specific TCR beta clonotypes that dominated the response ex vivo. Pooled public TCR beta family frequency picked out CMV carriers with the relevant HLA.

MiXCR, run by TCRdb on the reads, gives a single entry per CDR3 protein. In the table there are approximately 500,000 distinct CDR3 sequences, 30% to 40% of which are singletons. The sequences come from cultured PBMCs, collected from culture after CMV antigen stimulation. The sequence came from a human donor in good health (CMV status not recorded). Some clones in this sample may be carry-over from other donors' samples.

CDR3 amino acids: CASSGGLADTDTQYF. In nucleotides, the CDR3 is TGTGCCAGCAGCGGGGGACTAGCGGACACAGATACGCAGTATTTT. The V gene is TRBV5-8, the J gene TRBJ2-3; 11 positions match TRBD2. The V gene's germline CDR1 is SGHTS and CDR2 YDEGEE. This CDR3 contains 15 residues. Trimming took 4 bases from V and 2 from J; bases not matched to a gene: 3. Together with reference TRBV5-8 and TRBJ2-3, the CDR3 gives the full variable domain: EAGVTQSPTHLIKTRGQQATLRCSPISGHTSVYWYQQALGLGLQFLLWYDEGEERNRGNFPPRFSGRQFPNYSSELNVNALELEDSALYLCASSGGLADTDTQYFGPGTRLTVL.